The following is a TCR beta chain sequence with its context. This clonotype occurred many times. Its antigen specificity is not known. Base qualities are not recorded, but no much larger clone differs from it by a single base. CDR1 and CDR2, per the germline V gene (reference sequence), are MNHEY and SMNVEV. Measured from the cysteine to the phenylalanine, the CDR3 is 14 residues long. Only CDR3 DNA remains: 42 bases, in frame from the first base. V drops 6 bases and J drops 2 bases, leaving 12 bases in between. These data are taken from a study of T-cell reconstitution after alpha-beta-depleted transplantation in children (dated by TCRdb to 2015 to 2016). With respect to the entire study: Using TCR repertoire profiling, the study followed T-cell immune reconstitution in a quantitative way in children after TCRalphabeta/CD19-depleted allogeneic hematopoietic cell transplantation. Beyond this particular receptor, the publication reports: The apparently early alphabetaT-cell count recovery about two months after transplant was reportedly dependent on only several hundred rapidly expanded clones derived from non-depleted graft cells. The frequencies of hyperexpanded clones fell over the following months, and after one year, T-cell counts and TCRbeta diversity were mostly attributed to newly produced T cells. In some patients, high TCRbeta diversity at day 60 was attributed to recipient T cells and intrathymic progenitors that had survived conditioning.

To prepare the library, PCR was applied. Instrument on record: Illumina HiSeq 2500. Molecular barcoding was employed in the preparation of TCR libraries, with unique molecular identifiers being used to normalize TCRbeta repertoire quantification. TCRdb reran the public reads through fastp at Q25 and MiXCR, keeping productive beta chains. Entries are consolidated by CDR3 protein sequence, retaining the most common genes and DNA. This sample comprises 550,000 to 600,000 distinct CDR3 sequences, roughly 23% of them detected only once. The ten largest clones add up to 14% of the sample. Read against the paper, the sample's treatment or condition label means: allogeneic hematopoietic cell transplantation with graft depleted of TCRalphabeta T cells and CD19 B cells. The children who served as transplant recipients had been given grafts of TCRalphabeta/CD19-depleted allogeneic hematopoietic cells.

This clonotype originated in a boy under two years old who had a stem cell transplant for acute myeloid leukemia, so the T cells may come from the graft donor. The rearrangement combines TRBV27 with TRBJ2-3, with the D gene too uncertain to name. This material consisted of PBMCs, mostly from graft donor cells, taken 360 days after TCRalphabeta/CD19-depleted stem cell transplant. DNA sequence: TGTGCCAGCAGCCCACAAGGCGACACAGATACGCAGTATTTT. The resulting protein is CASSPQGDTDTQYF.